The clone carrying this TCR beta chain was counted only a few times. What it recognizes is unknown. These data are taken from a study of cytomegalovirus exposure and HLA in healthy donors. Germline trimming cut 0 bases from V and 0 bases from J; bases unmatched to any gene: 8. The CDR3 is 18 amino acids. Germline assignment: CDR1 LGHNA and CDR2 YNFKEQ. Findings of the study overall: The availability of immune exposure information extended only to CMV serostatus. The study recorded 150 to 200 TCR beta chains that were cytomegalovirus-associated. A classifier reportedly called cytomegalovirus status with high sensitivity and specificity. In vitro checks showed that a few CMV-associated chains really do target CMV antigens.

The PCR made use of 60 Vbeta and 13 Jbeta primers. The data were produced by immunoSEQ multiplex PCR, yet TCRdb's version contains in-frame clones alone and is incomplete. This sample yields about 63,000 clones, of which roughly 80% are seen a single time; roughly 3% belongs to the top ten. The clonotype was recovered from a woman aged 30 to 39 in good health and CMV-seronegative. Specimen: PBMCs. The chain couples TRBV4-2 to TRBJ2-3, with TRBD2 matching 8 bases. Written as DNA, the CDR3 is TGTGCCAGCAGCCAAGAGATGGCGGGAGGTGCTAGCACAGATACGCAGTATTTT. It is translated as CASSQEMAGGASTDTQYF.